Following are 22 T cell receptor beta chains from one sample sequenced in a study of T cells in Graves' hyperthyroidism and ophthalmopathy. Researchers took RNA transcripts and amplified the TCR beta CDR3 regions from them. The primer set for the first-round RT-PCR of the TCR CDR3 was HTBI. TCRdb fed the multiplex PCR reads into MiXCR, producing one record per CDR3 protein. Of about 210,000 distinct CDR3 sequences listed, roughly 15% are singletons. Sequencing was carried out using blood. The source of these receptors is a man in his fifties with Graves' hyperthyroidism.

This clonotype was found many times. The genes are TRBV28 and TRBJ2-3; TRBD2 aligns across 14 bases. This CDR3 has 18 amino acids. After removal of 3 bases from V and 0 bases from J, the junction contained 5 bases not matched to a gene. Germline V gene sequence: CDR1 MDHEN, CDR2 SYDVKM. The CDR3 bases are TGTGCCAGCAGTTTGAGGCGGACTAGCGGGGGGAGCACAGATACGCAGTATTTT. Translated: CASSLRRTSGGSTDTQYF. The variable domain in full, with the rest retrieved from reference TRBV28 and TRBJ2-3, is DVKVTQSSRYLVKRTGEKVFLECVQDMDHENMFWYRQDPGLGLRLIYFSYDVKMKEKGDIPEGYSVSREKKERFSLILESASTNQTSMYLCASSLRRTSGGSTDTQYFGPGTRLTVL.

As to this clonotype: Just one base apart from a much larger clone, this may be a read error. This chain links TRBV7-2 with TRBJ1-2; D may be TRBD1 (6 bases). CDR1 is SGHTA, CDR2 FQGNSA, per germline. The CDR3 sequence is 13 residues long. CDR3 in amino acids: CASNLGGTYGYTF. The CDR3 DNA is TGTGCCAGCAACTTAGGGGGGACTTATGGCTACACCTTC.

At least ten counts were recorded for this clonotype. This rearrangement joins TRBV12-3 or TRBV12-4 to TRBJ2-1; D call uncertain. The V and J ends lost 5 bases and 0 bases respectively, with 8 bases between them. CDR3 size: 14 residues. CDR3: CASSLEISYNEQFF. The DNA of the CDR3 is TGTGCCAGCAGTCTGGAGATCTCCTACAATGAGCAGTTCTTC.

This clonotype has a handful of counts. The gene calls are TRBV5-1 and TRBJ2-5; no reliable D call. The CDR3 is 12 residues long. Trimming removed 1 base from V and 3 bases from J, with 4 bases in between. CDR1 and CDR2 (germline): SGHRS, YFSETQ. The CDR3 spells CASSLIEETQYF. DNA of the CDR3: TGCGCCAGCAGCTTGATCGAAGAGACCCAGTACTTC.

The sample holds many counts of this clonotype. The chain combines TRBV7-2 with TRBJ2-7; D is perhaps TRBD1 (5 bases). The V end was cut by 1 base, the J end by 0 bases, with 7 bases between. Per germline, CDR1 SGHTA and CDR2 FQGNSA. This CDR3 contains 14 residues. The CDR3 is CASSLEGISYEQYF. The CDR3 coding sequence is TGTGCCAGCAGCTTAGAGGGGATCTCCTACGAGCAGTACTTC.

This clonotype appeared a few times. V usage is TRBV4-3 and J usage is TRBJ2-1; maybe TRBD2 (6 bases). Trimming pared 5 bases from V and 4 bases from J, leaving 21 bases between. CDR3 length: 17 residues. Per the germline V gene, CDR1 is LGHNA and CDR2 is YSLEER. CDR3 protein: CASSSRLGSALYNEQFF. The CDR3 nucleotides read TGCGCCAGCAGCTCACGCCTCGGGAGTGCTTTGTACAATGAGCAGTTCTTC.

This clonotype was counted ten times or more. The chain employs TRBV29-1 and TRBJ2-3, with D hard to call. Trimming pared 5 bases from V and 2 bases from J, leaving 11 bases between. Germline V gene data show CDR1 as SQVTM and CDR2 as ANQGSEA. This CDR3 is 13 amino acids long. In nucleotides, the CDR3 is TGCAGCGTTCGAAGGGATCACACAGATACGCAGTATTTT. It yields the protein CSVRRDHTDTQYF.

Many counts were recorded for this clonotype. The chain joins TRBV29-1 to TRBJ2-3; no clear D. This CDR3 has 14 residues. V gave up 0 bases and J gave up 6 bases, with 13 bases separating them. The germline CDR1 and CDR2 sequences are SQVTM and ANQGSEA. For the CDR3, the DNA is TGCAGCGTTGAAGAGGTCGGTCGGTTGGATACGCAGTATTTT. It specifies CSVEEVGRLDTQYF.

This clonotype was counted at least ten times. The genes are TRBV28 and TRBJ2-3; D perhaps matches TRBD1 (6 bases). Germline V gene lookup returns CDR1 MDHEN and CDR2 SYDVKM. CDR3 size: 16 residues. V gave up 5 bases and J gave up 4 bases, with 19 bases separating them. This CDR3 reads CASSQNLGRGPDTQYF. The CDR3 nucleotides read TGTGCCAGCAGTCAGAATTTGGGCAGGGGTCCAGATACGCAGTATTTT.

This clonotype was picked up a small number of times. V gene TRBV10-3 combines with J gene TRBJ2-5, with D unclear. V was trimmed by 2 bases and J by 4 bases, leaving 5 bases between them. Germline V CDR1 and CDR2: ENHRY, SYGVKD. The CDR3 runs 12 residues. The CDR3 loop reads CAISETVETQYF. The DNA for the CDR3 is TGTGCCATCAGTGAGACTGTAGAGACCCAGTACTTC.

This clonotype has more than one count but fewer than ten. Here the CDR3 reads CSVGGTGGIGELFF. In nucleotides, the CDR3 is TGCAGCGTTGGGGGGACAGGGGGTATCGGGGAGCTGTTTTTT. The chain links TRBV29-1 to TRBJ2-2; 11 nucleotides match TRBD1. Trimming removed 4 bases from V and 7 bases from J; junction bases left unmatched: 5. The CDR3 has 14 residues. Germline CDR1 SQVTM, CDR2 ANQGSEA.

This clonotype was seen repeatedly, ten times or more. The chain combines TRBV12-3 or TRBV12-4 with TRBJ2-7; D is possibly TRBD2 (5 bases). With 0 bases removed from V and 7 bases from J, the gap between germline ends came to 16 bases. This CDR3 comprises 15 residues. The CDR3 DNA reads as TGTGCCAGCAGTTTAGCCGTGAGAGGGCTACGGGAGCAGTACTTC. Its protein is CASSLAVRGLREQYF.

The rearrangement links TRBV19 to TRBJ2-1; TRBD2 matches at 12 bases. CDR3 length: 17 amino acids. The J segment lost 1 base and the V segment lost 7 bases, leaving 8 bases of the junction unmatched. Germline V gene sequence: CDR1 LNHDA, CDR2 SQIVND (reference sequence). The CDR3 bases are TGTGCCAGTACTAGACTAGCGGGAGTAGGATCCTACAATGAGCAGTTCTTC. Amino acids: CASTRLAGVGSYNEQFF.

This clonotype was seen many times. V is TRBV5-1 and J is TRBJ1-1; a weak D match, TRBD1 (5 bases). V gave up 4 bases and J gave up 0 bases, with 13 bases separating them. The CDR3 is made up of 15 amino acids. Germline values: CDR1 SGHRS, CDR2 YFSETQ. DNA for the CDR3: TGCGCCAGCAGCAGGAGTCGGGGGTTGAACACTGAAGCTTTCTTT. Translating gives CASSRSRGLNTEAFF.

V usage is TRBV14 and J usage is TRBJ1-2; 7 positions agree with TRBD1. The germline V gene encodes CDR1 SGHDN and CDR2 FVKESK. The CDR3 is 14 residues long. The trim removed 6 bases at V and 4 bases at J, leaving 8 bases unmatched. The CDR3 loop reads CASRPPGTAYGYTF. The CDR3 coding sequence is TGTGCCAGCAGGCCACCCGGGACAGCCTATGGCTACACCTTC.

This clonotype was counted at least ten times. The chain recombines TRBV28 with TRBJ2-1, with D tentatively TRBD1 (6 bases). Trimming took 2 bases from V and 5 from J, leaving 13 bases between them. Germline V lookup: CDR1 MDHEN, CDR2 SYDVKM. This CDR3 contains 15 residues. CDR3 region: CASSLRAGDNNEQFF. The CDR3 DNA is TGTGCCAGCAGTTTAAGGGCAGGGGACAACAATGAGCAGTTCTTC.

The chain recombines TRBV29-1 with TRBJ2-7; maybe TRBD1 (6 bases). This CDR3 region has 13 residues. Germline V gene sequence: CDR1 SQVTM, CDR2 ANQGSEA. V lost 7 bases, J lost 2 bases, and 15 bases lay in between. Here the CDR3 reads CSAKGDGTYEQYF. The DNA of the CDR3 is TGCAGCGCAAAGGGGGACGGAACCTACGAGCAGTACTTC.

This clonotype was observed a few times. The chain links TRBV7-9 to TRBJ1-5; 9 nucleotides line up with TRBD1. Germline CDR1 reads SEHNR; CDR2 reads FQNEAQ (reference sequence). This CDR3 spans 17 amino acids. V gave up 1 base and J gave up 2 bases; unmatched junction bases: 6. CDR3 sequence (DNA): TGTGCCAGCAGCTTAGTGTCCAGGACAGGGGGCAATCAGCCCCAGCATTTT. As protein: CASSLVSRTGGNQPQHF.

This clonotype was seen at least ten times. J is TRBJ1-1 and V is TRBV13; D gene ambiguous. CDR1 is PRHDT and CDR2 is FYEKMQ in the germline V gene (reference sequence). Trimming removed 4 bases at V and 10 bases at J, with 10 bases between. The CDR3 loop spans 11 amino acids. As DNA, the CDR3 is TGTGCCAGCAGCTCGGGAGTCGGAGCTTTCTTT. Translation: CASSSGVGAFF.

In its sample, this clonotype was seen many times. J is TRBJ1-4 and V is TRBV5-1; 8 bases agree with TRBD1. J was trimmed by 8 bases and V by 0 bases; bases with no gene match: 6. The CDR3 runs 15 residues. Germline CDR1 reads SGHRS; CDR2 reads YFSETQ. CDR3 loop: CASSLGQGIGEKLFF. CDR3 DNA sequence: TGCGCCAGCAGCTTGGGACAGGGGATTGGAGAAAAACTGTTTTTT.

This clonotype was seen at least ten times. The chain employs TRBV7-2 and TRBJ2-7; the match to TRBD1 covers 8 bases. The CDR3 is 15 amino acids. Germline V gene lookup returns CDR1 SGHTA and CDR2 FQGNSA. V shed 2 bases, J shed 2 bases, and the junction held 5 bases outside the gene matches. CDR3 coding DNA: TGTGCCAGCAGCTTATTTGGGACAGGAGCCTACGAGCAGTACTTC. Translation gives CASSLFGTGAYEQYF.

This clonotype was observed a few times. The chain couples TRBV27 to TRBJ2-7; D remains unclear. Germline loops: CDR1 MNHEY, CDR2 SMNVEV (reference sequence). CDR3 length equals 13 residues. V lost 8 bases to trimming and J lost 4 bases, with 15 bases between them. The CDR3 loop reads CASSTDWGYEQYF. CDR3 sequence (DNA): TGTGCCAGCTCAACAGATTGGGGTTACGAGCAGTACTTC.